The next 8 T cell receptor beta chains were all read from a single sample in a study of T cell responses to AZD1222 COVID-19 vaccine. Measured with immunoSEQ multiplex PCR; TCRdb has only the in-frame clones, and not every one. Among approximately 150,000 clones listed, roughly 91% were seen once. This material consisted of peripheral blood, taken 28 days after the second AZD1222 dose. These receptors originate from an adult who received the AZD1222 COVID-19 vaccine.

This clone came up once. The rearrangement uses TRBV2 and TRBJ1-1; D call uncertain. The ends were cut back, 10 bases at V and 4 bases at J, with 16 bases in the middle. The germline CDR1 and CDR2 sequences are SNHLY and FYNNEI. The CDR3 consists of 13 residues. The CDR3 region is CATRQLAGTEAFF. The DNA for the CDR3 is TGTGCCACCAGGCAATTGGCTGGCACTGAAGCTTTCTTT.

The rearrangement links TRBV27 to TRBJ2-5; 11 bases are a match to TRBD2. After removal of 6 bases from V and 3 bases from J, the junction contained 0 bases not matched to a gene. The CDR3 extends over 13 amino acids. Germline CDR1 is MNHEY and CDR2 is SMNVEV (reference sequence). The CDR3 reads CASRTSGEETQYF. The CDR3, as DNA: TGTGCCAGCAGGACTAGCGGGGAAGAGACCCAGTACTTC.

The chain recombines TRBV27 with TRBJ1-5, with 9 bases fitting TRBD1. V was clipped by 5 bases and J by 4 bases; unmatched bases: 3. Germline values: CDR1 MNHEY, CDR2 SMNVEV (reference sequence). CDR3 size: 14 residues. CDR3 protein: CASSAGTGNQPQHF. The DNA of the CDR3 is TGTGCCAGCAGTGCAGGGACAGGGAATCAGCCCCAGCATTTT.

This chain uses TRBV6-1 with TRBJ1-5; a possible D gene is TRBD1 (5 bases). The CDR3 spans 16 residues. Trimming shortened V by 1 base and J by 0 bases, and 10 bases separated the two germline ends. Germline V gene lookup returns CDR1 MNHNS and CDR2 SASEGT. The chain's CDR3 is CASSEVGTHSNQPQHF. CDR3 nucleotide sequence: TGTGCCAGCAGTGAAGTCGGGACGCATAGCAATCAGCCCCAGCATTTT.

The genes are TRBV2 and TRBJ1-2, with TRBD1 identical over 7 bases. V lost 11 bases, J lost 4 bases, and 4 bases stayed unmatched. The CDR3 totals 11 residues. Germline V CDR1 and CDR2: SNHLY, FYNNEI. The CDR3 region has the DNA TGTGCCGGGCAGGGGGGCTATGGCTACACCTTC. It specifies CAGQGGYGYTF.

The gene calls are TRBV7-7 and TRBJ2-1, with 14 bases lining up with TRBD2. The V gene end was trimmed by 0 bases and the J gene end by 6 bases; junction bases not matched to a gene: 10. Germline CDR1 is SSHAT and CDR2 is FNYEAQ (reference sequence). This CDR3 region has 19 residues. CDR3 residues: CASSLALRLAGGPRNEQFF. The CDR3 DNA sequence: TGTGCCAGCAGCTTAGCCCTACGACTAGCGGGAGGGCCACGCAATGAGCAGTTCTTC.

The genes are TRBV7-2 and TRBJ1-5; 9 bases map to TRBD1. Germline trimming cut 5 bases from V and 4 bases from J; bases unmatched to any gene: 6. Germline V gene lookup returns CDR1 SGHTA and CDR2 FQGNSA. CDR3 length: 15 amino acids. CDR3 sequence reads: CASSAGTGWNQPQHF. CDR3 in DNA: TGTGCCAGCAGCGCCGGGACAGGGTGGAATCAGCCCCAGCATTTT.

This rearrangement joins TRBV5-1 to TRBJ2-3; 8 nucleotides line up with TRBD2. CDR1 and CDR2 (germline): SGHRS, YFSETQ. This CDR3 is 16 amino acids long. V shed 3 bases, J shed 6 bases, and the junction held 12 bases outside the gene matches. CDR3: CASSSLVSGEGDTQYF. In DNA, the CDR3 is TGCGCCAGCAGCTCCCTGGTTAGCGGGGAGGGGGATACGCAGTATTTT.